This TCR beta chain was captured by sequencing in a study of blood T cell repertoires in COVID-19. Study details: Some COVID-19 samples were acute and others convalescent; all came from the United States, Italy and Spain. Sources were T cells, B-cell-depleted T cells, or PBMCs; the material itself was cDNA or gDNA.

This clone was found once. Original processing methods: Reference gene primer amplification gave estimated nucleated cell counts. Only in-frame clones appear in the TCRdb table, and some are missing; sequencing was by immunoSEQ multiplex PCR. From that table come the V and J calls and clone size; the DNA was used to work out D and trimming. The sample consists of approximately 220,000 clones, approximately 87% of them appearing once. V lost 5 bases to trimming and J lost 4 bases; unmatched junction nucleotides: 4. Germline lookup yields CDR1 SNHLY and CDR2 FYNNEI. This CDR3 has 14 residues. The sequence derives from a woman aged 45-60 years with acute or convalescent COVID-19. The material sequenced was peripheral blood. V is TRBV2 and J is TRBJ1-4; 7 nucleotides align to TRBD1. CDR3 DNA sequence: TGTGCCAGCAGTCAGACAGGGTTTAATGAAAAACTGTTTTTT. Residues: CASSQTGFNEKLFF.